This entry lists 8 T cell receptor beta chains sequenced from one sample in a study of T cell repertoires in cytomegalovirus infection. TCRdb itself ran the reads through MiXCR, one entry per CDR3 protein. The top ten hold around 72% of the sample, which has some 62,000 distinct CDR3 sequences, just over 20% seen once. Antigen specificity for these receptors is unknown. This material consisted of CD8+ T cells from cultured PBMCs, taken from culture after CMV antigen stimulation. The receptors stem from a human donor in good health (CMV status not recorded). Some clones in this sample may be carry-over from other donors' samples.

This clonotype was counted a few times. The V and J genes are TRBV7-8 and TRBJ1-2; the match to TRBD1 covers 10 bases. CDR1 and CDR2 (germline): SGHVS, FQNEAQ. The CDR3 covers 17 residues. The ends lost 4 bases at V and 4 bases at J; junction bases unmatched: 12. The CDR3 coding sequence is TGTGCCAGCAGCTCGAGACAGGGGGCGCAACGAGGCTATGGCTACACCTTC. Protein product: CASSSRQGAQRGYGYTF.

J is TRBJ2-7 and V is TRBV4-1; 12 bases are a match to TRBD1. Per germline, CDR1 MGHRA and CDR2 YSYEKL. The J segment lost 5 bases and the V segment lost 1 base, leaving 9 bases of the junction unmatched. The CDR3 length is 17 residues. The CDR3, as DNA: TGCGCCAGCAGCCAAGGGTTCGGGACAGGGGGCGGAAACGAGCAGTACTTC. Its protein is CASSQGFGTGGGNEQYF.

This clonotype was picked up a small number of times. The chain carries TRBV4-3 and TRBJ1-5; 9 nucleotides match TRBD1. The CDR3 is made up of 16 amino acids. Germline-derived CDR1 and CDR2 are LGHNA and YSLEER. Trimming cost V 2 bases and J 4 bases; bases outside gene matches: 6. The CDR3 here is CASSQYHGTGNQPQHF. CDR3 DNA: TGCGCCAGCAGCCAATACCACGGGACAGGGAATCAGCCCCAGCATTTT.

The genes are TRBV6-5 and TRBJ2-1; 15 bases match TRBD2. CDR1 and CDR2 (germline): MNHEY, SVGAGI. V lost 2 bases, J lost 9 bases, and 2 bases stayed unmatched. The CDR3 sequence is 15 residues long. DNA for the CDR3: TGTGCCAGCAGTTACGGGACTAGCGGGGGGACTGAGCAGTTCTTC. This gives the protein CASSYGTSGGTEQFF.

This clonotype was detected a few times. The V call is TRBV7-2, the J call TRBJ1-6; D gene unclear. V shed 2 bases and J shed 4 bases, with 12 bases lying between them. This CDR3 is built from 16 residues. Germline CDR1 reads SGHTA; CDR2 reads FQGNSA. The CDR3 DNA follows: TGTGCCAGCAGCTTACGTAGTCCAGTATATAATTCACCCCTCCACTTT. As protein: CASSLRSPVYNSPLHF.

This clonotype showed up many times. This chain uses TRBV27 with TRBJ2-7; D possibly corresponds to TRBD1 (5 bases). Germline V gene lookup returns CDR1 MNHEY and CDR2 SMNVEV (reference sequence). Trimming removed 2 bases at V and 3 bases at J, with 11 bases between. The CDR3 is 14 amino acids. The CDR3 loop is CASSLQGANYEQYF. The CDR3 DNA sequence: TGTGCCAGCAGTTTACAGGGTGCGAACTACGAGCAGTACTTC.

The genes are TRBV29-1 and TRBJ2-7; D unresolved. Per the germline V gene, CDR1 is SQVTM and CDR2 is ANQGSEA. CDR3 size: 12 residues. Trimming took 0 bases from V and 3 from J, leaving 6 bases between them. CDR3 sequence reads: CSVEEGGYEQYF. CDR3 DNA: TGCAGCGTTGAAGAGGGTGGCTACGAGCAGTACTTC.

CDR3 residues: CSVVSGSYEQYF. CDR3 DNA sequence: TGCAGCGTTGTGTCCGGTTCCTACGAGCAGTACTTC. The rearrangement uses TRBV29-1 and TRBJ2-7; D remains unclear. CDR1 and CDR2 (germline): SQVTM, ANQGSEA. CDR3 length: 12 residues. V lost 4 bases and J 1 base, leaving 8 bases between the germline ends.